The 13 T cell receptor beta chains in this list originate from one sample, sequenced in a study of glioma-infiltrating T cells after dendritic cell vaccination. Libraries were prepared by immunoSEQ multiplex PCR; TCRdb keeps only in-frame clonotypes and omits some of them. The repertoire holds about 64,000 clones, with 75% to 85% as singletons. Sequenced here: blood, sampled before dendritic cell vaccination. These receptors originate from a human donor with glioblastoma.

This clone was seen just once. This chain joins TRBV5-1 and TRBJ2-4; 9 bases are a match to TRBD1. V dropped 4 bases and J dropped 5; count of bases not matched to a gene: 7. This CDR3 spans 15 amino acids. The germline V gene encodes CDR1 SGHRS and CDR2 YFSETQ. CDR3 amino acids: CASSLRTGAQNIQYF. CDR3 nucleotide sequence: TGCGCCAGCAGCCTTAGGACAGGGGCCCAAAACATTCAGTACTTC.

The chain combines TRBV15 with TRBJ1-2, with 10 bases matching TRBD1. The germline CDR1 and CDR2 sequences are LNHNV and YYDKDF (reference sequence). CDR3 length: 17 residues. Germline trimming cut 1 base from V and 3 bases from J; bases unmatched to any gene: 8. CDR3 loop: CATSRGVPDRGHYGYTF. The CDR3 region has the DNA TGTGCCACCAGCAGAGGGGTACCCGACAGGGGGCACTATGGCTACACCTTC.

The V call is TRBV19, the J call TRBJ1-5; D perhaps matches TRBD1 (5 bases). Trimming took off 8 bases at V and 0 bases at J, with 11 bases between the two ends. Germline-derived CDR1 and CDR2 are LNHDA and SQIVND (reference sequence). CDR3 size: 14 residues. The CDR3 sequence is CASRQLPSNQPQHF. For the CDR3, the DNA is TGTGCCAGTCGACAGCTCCCTAGCAATCAGCCCCAGCATTTT.

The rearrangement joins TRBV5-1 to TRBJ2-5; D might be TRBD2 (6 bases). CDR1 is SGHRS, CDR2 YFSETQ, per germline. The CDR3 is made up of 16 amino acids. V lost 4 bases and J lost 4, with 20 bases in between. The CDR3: CASSATGLPSGETQYF. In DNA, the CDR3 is TGCGCCAGCAGCGCAACGGGACTCCCATCGGGAGAGACCCAGTACTTC.

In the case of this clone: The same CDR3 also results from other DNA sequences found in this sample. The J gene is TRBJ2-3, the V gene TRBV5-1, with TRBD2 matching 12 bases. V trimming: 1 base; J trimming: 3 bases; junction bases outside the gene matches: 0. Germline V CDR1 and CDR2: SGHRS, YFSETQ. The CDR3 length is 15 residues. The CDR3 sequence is CASSLTSGGTDTQYF. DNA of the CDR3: TGCGCCAGCAGCTTGACTAGCGGGGGGACAGATACGCAGTATTTT.

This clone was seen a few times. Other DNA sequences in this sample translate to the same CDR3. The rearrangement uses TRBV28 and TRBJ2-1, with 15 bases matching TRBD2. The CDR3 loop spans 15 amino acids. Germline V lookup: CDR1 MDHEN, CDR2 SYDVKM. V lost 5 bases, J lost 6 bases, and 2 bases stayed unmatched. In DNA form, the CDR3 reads TGTGCCAGCAGTCCGGGACTAGCGGGGGGCAATGAGCAGTTCTTC. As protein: CASSPGLAGGNEQFF.

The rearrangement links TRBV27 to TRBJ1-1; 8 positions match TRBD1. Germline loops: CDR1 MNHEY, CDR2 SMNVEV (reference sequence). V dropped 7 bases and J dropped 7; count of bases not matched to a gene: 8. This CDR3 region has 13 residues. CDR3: CASTSTGASEAFF. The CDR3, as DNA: TGTGCCAGCACGTCGACAGGGGCCAGTGAAGCTTTCTTT.

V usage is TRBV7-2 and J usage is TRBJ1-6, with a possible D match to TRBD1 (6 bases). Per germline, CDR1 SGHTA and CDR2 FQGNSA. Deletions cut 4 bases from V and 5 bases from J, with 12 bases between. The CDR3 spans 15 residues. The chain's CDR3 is CASSSQTGDNSPLHF. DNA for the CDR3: TGTGCCAGCAGCTCCCAGACAGGAGATAATTCACCCCTCCACTTT.

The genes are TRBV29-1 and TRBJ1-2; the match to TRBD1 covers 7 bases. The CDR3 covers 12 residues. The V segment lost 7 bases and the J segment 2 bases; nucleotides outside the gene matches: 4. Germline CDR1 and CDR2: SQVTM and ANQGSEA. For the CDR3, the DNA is TGCAGCGGCTCAGGGGGAAACTATGGCTACACCTTC. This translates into CSGSGGNYGYTF.

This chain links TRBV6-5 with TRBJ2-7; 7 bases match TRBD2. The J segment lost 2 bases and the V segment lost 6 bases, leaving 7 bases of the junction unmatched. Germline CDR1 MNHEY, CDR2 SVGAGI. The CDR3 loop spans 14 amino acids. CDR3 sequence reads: CASRDARGAYEQYF. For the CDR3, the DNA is TGTGCCAGCAGGGACGCCCGGGGGGCCTACGAGCAGTACTTC.

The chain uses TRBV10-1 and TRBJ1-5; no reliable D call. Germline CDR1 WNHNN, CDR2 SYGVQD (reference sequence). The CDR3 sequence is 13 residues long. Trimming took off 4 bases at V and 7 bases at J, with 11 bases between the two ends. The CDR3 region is CASSASGRQPQHF. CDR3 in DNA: TGCGCCAGCAGTGCCAGTGGGAGGCAGCCCCAGCATTTT.

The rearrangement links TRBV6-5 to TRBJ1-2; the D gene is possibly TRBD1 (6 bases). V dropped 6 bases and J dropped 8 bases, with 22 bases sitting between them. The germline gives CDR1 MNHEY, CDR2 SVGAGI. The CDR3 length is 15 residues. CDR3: CASRSPGDGAGGYTF. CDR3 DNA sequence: TGTGCCAGCAGGTCCCCAGGGGATGGGGCTGGAGGCTACACCTTC.

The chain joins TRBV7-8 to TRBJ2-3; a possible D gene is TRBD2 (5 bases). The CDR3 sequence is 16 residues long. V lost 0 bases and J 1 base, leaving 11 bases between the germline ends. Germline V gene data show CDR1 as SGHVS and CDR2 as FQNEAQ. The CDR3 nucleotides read TGTGCCAGCAGCTTAGCGTGGAAGAGGGGCACAGATACGCAGTATTTT. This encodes CASSLAWKRGTDTQYF. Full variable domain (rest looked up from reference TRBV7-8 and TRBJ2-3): GAGVSQSPRYKVAKRGQDVALRCDPISGHVSLFWYQQALGQGPEFLTYFQNEAQLDKSGLPSDRFFAERPEGSVSTLKIQRTQQEDSAVYLCASSLAWKRGTDTQYFGPGTRLTVL.